Shown below are 9 T cell receptor beta chains from a single sample sequenced in a study of T cells in Graves' hyperthyroidism and ophthalmopathy. RNA transcripts served as the template for amplifying TCR beta CDR3 regions. In the first-round RT-PCR of the TCR CDR3, the HTBI primer set was used. TCRdb called the multiplex PCR reads again in MiXCR, with one record for every CDR3 protein. Here the sample spans a few hundred thousand distinct CDR3 sequences, less than 25% being singletons. Source material: blood. The receptors shown here come from a man in his late teens or twenties with Graves' hyperthyroidism.

This sequence joins TRBV5-1 and TRBJ1-2; D possibly corresponds to TRBD1 (6 bases). The CDR3 contains 16 residues. The V end was cut by 4 bases, the J end by 2 bases, with 18 bases between. CDR1 and CDR2 from the germline V gene are SGHRS and YFSETQ. CDR3 amino acids: CASSLWGLGTNYGYTF. CDR3 sequence (DNA): TGCGCCAGCAGCCTCTGGGGGCTTGGAACGAACTATGGCTACACCTTC.

This clonotype was seen ten or more times. DNA of the CDR3: TGCGCCAGCCGAAGGGCTAGCGGACAAGAGACCCAGTACTTC. Translation: CASRRASGQETQYF. This rearrangement joins TRBV10-2 to TRBJ2-5; 7 nucleotides line up with TRBD2. V dropped 8 bases and J dropped 2; count of bases not matched to a gene: 8. CDR3 length: 14 residues. Per the germline V gene, CDR1 is WSHSY and CDR2 is SAAADI.

In this sample, this clonotype turned up once. The rearrangement joins TRBV6-1 to TRBJ2-5; the D gene is possibly TRBD2 (6 bases). CDR3 length: 14 residues. The germline gives CDR1 MNHNS, CDR2 SASEGT. The V end was cut by 4 bases, the J end by 5 bases, with 14 bases between. In DNA, the CDR3 is TGTGCCAGCAGTGCCTCGGGGGTCTGGGAGACCCAGTACTTC. Its translation: CASSASGVWETQYF.

This clonotype showed up just a few times. The V gene is TRBV12-3 or TRBV12-4, the J gene TRBJ2-5, with a possible D match to TRBD1 (6 bases). There are 14 residues in the CDR3. The V and J ends lost 7 bases and 2 bases respectively, with 14 bases between them. This chain's CDR3 is CASKYAGAQETQYF. CDR3 nucleotides: TGTGCCAGCAAGTATGCAGGGGCTCAAGAGACCCAGTACTTC.

J is TRBJ1-1 and V is TRBV5-1, with 10 bases that match TRBD1. V gave up 5 bases and J gave up 6 bases; unmatched junction bases: 10. The germline CDR1 and CDR2 sequences are SGHRS and YFSETQ. The CDR3 totals 15 residues. In nucleotides, the CDR3 is TGCGCCAGCAGAATCGGGACAGGGGAAGAGGCTGAAGCTTTCTTT. It yields the protein CASRIGTGEEAEAFF. Looking up the rest from reference TRBV5-1 and TRBJ1-1 gives the full variable domain: KAGVTQTPRYLIKTRGQQVTLSCSPISGHRSVSWYQQTPGQGLQFLFEYFSETQRNKGNFPGRFSGRQFSNSRSEMNVSTLELGDSALYLCASRIGTGEEAEAFFGQGTRLTVV.

The chain carries TRBV2 and TRBJ1-1; D uncertain. From germline, CDR1 is SNHLY and CDR2 FYNNEI. V shed 7 bases and J shed 0 bases, with 21 bases lying between them. There are 17 residues in the CDR3. CDR3: CASIYGKRALLNTEAFF. The DNA of the CDR3 is TGTGCCAGCATATATGGGAAGAGGGCCCTTTTGAACACTGAAGCTTTCTTT. The full variable domain, with the rest looked up from reference TRBV2 and TRBJ1-1, is EPEVTQTPSHQVTQMGQEVILRCVPISNHLYFYWYRQILGQKVEFLVSFYNNEISEKSEIFDDQFSVERPDGSNFTLKIRSTKLEDSAMYFCASIYGKRALLNTEAFFGQGTRLTVV.

This clonotype has more than one count but fewer than ten. This chain links TRBV29-1 with TRBJ2-5, with a possible D match to TRBD1 (5 bases). The CDR3 consists of 11 residues. V gave up 5 bases and J gave up 4 bases, with 8 bases separating them. Germline V gene data show CDR1 as SQVTM and CDR2 as ANQGSEA. CDR3 region: CSVRGRETQYF. CDR3 in DNA: TGCAGCGTTAGGGGCCGAGAGACCCAGTACTTC.

This clonotype was counted ten times or more. The rearrangement links TRBV27 to TRBJ1-1, with D possibly being TRBD1 (6 bases). CDR3 length: 14 amino acids. The V gene lost 4 bases and the J gene lost 3 bases, with 12 bases spanning the gap. The germline gives CDR1 MNHEY, CDR2 SMNVEV (reference sequence). The CDR3 sequence: CASSSRGAYTEAFF. CDR3 sequence (DNA): TGTGCCAGCAGTTCTCGGGGGGCGTACACTGAAGCTTTCTTT.

The chain links TRBV6-1 to TRBJ1-2, with D tentatively TRBD1 (6 bases). The CDR3 contains 14 residues. V was cut by 9 bases and J by 0 bases, with 14 bases left in between. Looked up from germline, CDR1 is MNHNS and CDR2 is SASEGT. This CDR3 is CARGQELANYGYTF. The CDR3 coding sequence is TGTGCCAGGGGACAAGAGTTAGCTAACTATGGCTACACCTTC.